This T cell receptor (beta chain) stems from a study of identical twins. TCRdb processed the 5' RACE reads anew with MiXCR; each CDR3 protein has one entry. The sample yields approximately 550,000 distinct CDR3 sequences, around 24% seen once. Donors were all healthy Caucasians. This clonotype has more than one count but fewer than ten. The length of the CDR3 is 13 residues. V gave up 6 bases and J gave up 4 bases; unmatched junction bases: 4. Germline values: CDR1 WNHNN, CDR2 SYGVQD (reference sequence). These sequences were also reported in another study, on yellow fever vaccine responses in identical twins.

Material for sequencing was CD4+ T cells sorted from blood. The origin of this receptor is a woman aged 18-30 years in good health. The chain joins TRBV10-1 to TRBJ2-7; 9 positions match TRBD1. CDR3 in DNA: TGCGCCAGCAGCGCTGGACAGGGGTACGAGCAGTACTTC. This sequence encodes CASSAGQGYEQYF.